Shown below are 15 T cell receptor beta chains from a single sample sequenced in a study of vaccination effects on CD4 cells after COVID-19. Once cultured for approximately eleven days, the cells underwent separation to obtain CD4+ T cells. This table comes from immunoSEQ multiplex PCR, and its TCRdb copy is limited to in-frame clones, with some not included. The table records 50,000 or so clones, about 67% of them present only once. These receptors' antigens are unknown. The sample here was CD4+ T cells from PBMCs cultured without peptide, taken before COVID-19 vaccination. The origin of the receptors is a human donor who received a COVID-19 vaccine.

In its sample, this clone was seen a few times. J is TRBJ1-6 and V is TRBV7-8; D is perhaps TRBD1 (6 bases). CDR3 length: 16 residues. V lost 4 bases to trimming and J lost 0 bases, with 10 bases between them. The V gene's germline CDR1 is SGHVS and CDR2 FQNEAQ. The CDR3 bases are TGTGCCAGCAGCTGGGGGCCCGACTCCTATAATTCACCCCTCCACTTT. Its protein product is CASSWGPDSYNSPLHF. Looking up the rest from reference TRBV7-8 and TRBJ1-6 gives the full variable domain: GAGVSQSPRYKVAKRGQDVALRCDPISGHVSLFWYQQALGQGPEFLTYFQNEAQLDKSGLPSDRFFAERPEGSVSTLKIQRTQQEDSAVYLCASSWGPDSYNSPLHFGNGTRLTVT.

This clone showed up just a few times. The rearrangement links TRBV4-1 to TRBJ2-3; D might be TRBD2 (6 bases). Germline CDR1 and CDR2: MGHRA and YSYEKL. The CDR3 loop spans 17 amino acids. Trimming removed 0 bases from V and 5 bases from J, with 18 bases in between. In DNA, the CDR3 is TGCGCCAGCAGCCAAGATAGTAACAGGCGGCGGGGAGATACGCAGTATTTT. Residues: CASSQDSNRRRGDTQYF.

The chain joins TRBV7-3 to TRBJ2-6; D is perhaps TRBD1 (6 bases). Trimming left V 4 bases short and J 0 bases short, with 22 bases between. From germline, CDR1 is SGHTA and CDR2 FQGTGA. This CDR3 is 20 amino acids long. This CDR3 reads CASSSYFPGQPFSGANVLTF. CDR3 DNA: TGTGCCAGCAGCTCGTATTTTCCGGGACAACCCTTCTCTGGGGCCAACGTCCTGACTTTC.

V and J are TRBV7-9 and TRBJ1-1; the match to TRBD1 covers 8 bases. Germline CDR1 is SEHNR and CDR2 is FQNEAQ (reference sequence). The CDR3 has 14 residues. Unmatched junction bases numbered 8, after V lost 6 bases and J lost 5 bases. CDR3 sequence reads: CASRAGGAGTEAFF. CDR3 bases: TGTGCCAGCAGGGCAGGGGGCGCCGGGACTGAAGCTTTCTTT.

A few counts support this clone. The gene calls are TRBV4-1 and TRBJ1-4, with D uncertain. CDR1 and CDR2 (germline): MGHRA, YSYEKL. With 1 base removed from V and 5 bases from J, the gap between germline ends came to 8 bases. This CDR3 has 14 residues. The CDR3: CASSQGVANEKLFF. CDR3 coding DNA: TGCGCCAGCAGCCAAGGGGTGGCGAATGAAAAACTGTTTTTT.

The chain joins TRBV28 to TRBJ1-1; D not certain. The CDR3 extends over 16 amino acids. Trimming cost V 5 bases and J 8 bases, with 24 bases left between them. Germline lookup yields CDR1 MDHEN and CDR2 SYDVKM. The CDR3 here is CASSPDSKGSRREAFF. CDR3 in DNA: TGTGCCAGCAGTCCAGACTCTAAGGGATCCCGAAGAGAAGCTTTCTTT.

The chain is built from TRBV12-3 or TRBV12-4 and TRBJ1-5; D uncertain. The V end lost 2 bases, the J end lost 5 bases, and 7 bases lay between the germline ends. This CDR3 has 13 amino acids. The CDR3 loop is CASSLLSDQPQHF. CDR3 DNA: TGTGCCAGCAGTTTACTGTCAGATCAGCCCCAGCATTTT.

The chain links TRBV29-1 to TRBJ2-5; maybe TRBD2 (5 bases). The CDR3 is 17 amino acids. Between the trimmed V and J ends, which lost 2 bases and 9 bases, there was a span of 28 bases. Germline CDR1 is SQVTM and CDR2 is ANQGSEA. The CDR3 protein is CSVERWRIGRSGGPQYF. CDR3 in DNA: TGCAGCGTTGAAAGGTGGAGGATTGGTCGGTCGGGTGGGCCCCAGTACTTC.

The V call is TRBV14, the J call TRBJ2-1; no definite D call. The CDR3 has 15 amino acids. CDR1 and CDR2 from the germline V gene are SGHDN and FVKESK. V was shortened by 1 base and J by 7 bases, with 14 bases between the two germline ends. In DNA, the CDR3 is TGTGCCAGCAGCCAAGTGTGGCGTCGGGTGAATGAGCAGTTCTTC. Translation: CASSQVWRRVNEQFF. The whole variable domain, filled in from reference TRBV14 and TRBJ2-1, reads EAGVTQFPSHSVIEKGQTVTLRCDPISGHDNLYWYRRVMGKEIKFLLHFVKESKQDESGMPNNRFLAERTGGTYSTLKVQPAELEDSGVYFCASSQVWRRVNEQFFGPGTRLTVL.

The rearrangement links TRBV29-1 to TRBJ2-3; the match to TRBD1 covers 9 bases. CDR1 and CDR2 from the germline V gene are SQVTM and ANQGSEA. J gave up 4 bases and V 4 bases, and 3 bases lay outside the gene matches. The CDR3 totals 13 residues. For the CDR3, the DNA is TGCAGCGTTGGCGGACAGGGGTCAGATACGCAGTATTTT. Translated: CSVGGQGSDTQYF.

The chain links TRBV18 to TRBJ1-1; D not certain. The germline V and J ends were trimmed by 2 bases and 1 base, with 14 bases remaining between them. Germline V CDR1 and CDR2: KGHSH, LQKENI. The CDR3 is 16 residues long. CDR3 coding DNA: TGTGCCAGCTCACCAGTGGGGTGGATCGAGAACACTGAAGCTTTCTTT. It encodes CASSPVGWIENTEAFF.

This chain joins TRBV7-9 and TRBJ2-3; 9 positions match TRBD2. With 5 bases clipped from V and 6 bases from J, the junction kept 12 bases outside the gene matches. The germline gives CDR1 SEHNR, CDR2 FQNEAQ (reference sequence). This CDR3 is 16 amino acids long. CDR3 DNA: TGTGCCAGCAGCCCAAGTTGGGCGGGAGGGACCGATACGCAGTATTTT. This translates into CASSPSWAGGTDTQYF.

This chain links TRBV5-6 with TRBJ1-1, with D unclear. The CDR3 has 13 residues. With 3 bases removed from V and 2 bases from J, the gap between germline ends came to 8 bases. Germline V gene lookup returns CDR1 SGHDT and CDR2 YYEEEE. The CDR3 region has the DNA TGTGCCAGCAGCTCCCCGGACAACACTGAAGCTTTCTTT. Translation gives CASSSPDNTEAFF.

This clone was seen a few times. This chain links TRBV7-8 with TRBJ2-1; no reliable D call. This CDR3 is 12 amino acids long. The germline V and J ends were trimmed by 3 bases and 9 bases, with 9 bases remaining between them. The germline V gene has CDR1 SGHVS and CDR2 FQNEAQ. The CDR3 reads CASSFRWVEQFF. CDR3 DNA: TGTGCCAGCAGCTTCAGGTGGGTTGAGCAGTTCTTC.

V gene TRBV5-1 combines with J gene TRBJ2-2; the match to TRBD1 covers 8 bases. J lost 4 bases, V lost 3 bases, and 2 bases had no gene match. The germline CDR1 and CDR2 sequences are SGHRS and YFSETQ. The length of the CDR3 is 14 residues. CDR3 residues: CASSYTGGTGELFF. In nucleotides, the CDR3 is TGCGCCAGCAGCTATACAGGGGGCACCGGGGAGCTGTTTTTT. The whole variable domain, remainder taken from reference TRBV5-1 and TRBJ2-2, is KAGVTQTPRYLIKTRGQQVTLSCSPISGHRSVSWYQQTPGQGLQFLFEYFSETQRNKGNFPGRFSGRQFSNSRSEMNVSTLELGDSALYLCASSYTGGTGELFFGEGSRLTVL.